Each of the 7 T cell receptor beta chains below was sequenced from the same sample in a study of OX40 agonist ivuxolimab in advanced cancers. Repertoires were generated with immunoSEQ multiplex PCR, while TCRdb's copy carries only in-frame clones and drops some. The sample contains about 86,000 clones, under 95% of which appear only once. The sample here was CD4+ or CD8+ T cells sorted from blood, taken in a trial of the OX40 agonist ivuxolimab. The receptor set was obtained from an adult with an advanced solid tumor such as melanoma, head and neck, liver or kidney cancer.

The J gene is TRBJ2-1, the V gene TRBV4-1, with TRBD2 matching 11 bases. CDR1 and CDR2 from the germline V gene are MGHRA and YSYEKL. Trimming cost V 6 bases and J 9 bases; bases outside gene matches: 4. There are 13 residues in the CDR3. CDR3 loop: CASRTSGEGEQFF. Written as DNA, the CDR3 is TGCGCCAGCAGGACTAGCGGGGAGGGTGAGCAGTTCTTC.

The chain is built from TRBV27 and TRBJ2-5, with TRBD2 as a possible D gene (6 bases). V lost 1 base, J lost 5 bases, and 11 bases lay in between. Germline CDR1 is MNHEY and CDR2 is SMNVEV (reference sequence). This CDR3 is 14 amino acids long. CDR3 region: CASSLFGTLETQYF. DNA for the CDR3: TGTGCCAGCAGTTTATTCGGGACTTTGGAGACCCAGTACTTC.

J is TRBJ2-1 and V is TRBV4-2; D ambiguous. The germline V gene has CDR1 LGHNA and CDR2 YNFKEQ. The CDR3 runs to 17 residues. Trimming removed 1 base from V and 0 bases from J, with 13 bases in between. The CDR3 nucleotides are TGTGCCAGCAGCCAAGTTCTTCGGCGCGACTCCTACAATGAGCAGTTCTTC. This encodes CASSQVLRRDSYNEQFF.

The chain has TRBV7-9 and TRBJ2-5; D not certain. Trimming shortened V by 2 bases and J by 11 bases, and 21 bases separated the two germline ends. CDR1 and CDR2 (germline): SEHNR, FQNEAQ (reference sequence). This CDR3 comprises 15 residues. CDR3 DNA sequence: TGTGCCAGCAGCTTATTCCCTAGTCATAATGAGGAGCAGTACTTC. This gives the protein CASSLFPSHNEEQYF. The full variable domain, in which reference TRBV7-9 and TRBJ2-5 provide the parts outside the CDR3, is DTGVSQNPRHKITKRGQNVTFRCDPISEHNRLYWYRQTLGQGPEFLTYFQNEAQLEKSRLLSDRFSAERPKGSFSTLEIQRTEQGDSAMYLCASSLFPSHNEEQYFGPGTRLLVL.

The J gene is TRBJ1-2, the V gene TRBV7-9; D gene uncertain. CDR1 and CDR2 (germline): SEHNR, FQNEAQ (reference sequence). V gave up 5 bases and J gave up 8 bases, with 15 bases separating them. This CDR3 is built from 13 residues. CDR3 amino acids: CASSHPGHEGYTF. The CDR3 nucleotides read TGTGCCAGCAGCCACCCGGGTCATGAGGGCTACACCTTC.

This clone was seen once. The V and J genes are TRBV6-6 and TRBJ1-2; TRBD1 agrees at 8 bases. Germline V lookup: CDR1 MNHNY, CDR2 SVGAGI (reference sequence). This CDR3 has 13 amino acids. V was clipped by 6 bases and J by 6 bases; unmatched bases: 6. The CDR3 bases are TGTGCCAGCAGCCGCAGGGGGCAGGATGGCTACACCTTC. As protein: CASSRRGQDGYTF.

This rearrangement joins TRBV30 to TRBJ1-1; 7 bases are a match to TRBD1. Germline CDR1 GTSNPN, CDR2 SVGIG (reference sequence). CDR3 length: 12 amino acids. J lost 2 bases, V lost 5 bases, and 2 bases had no gene match. This CDR3 is CAWGQVNTEAFF. CDR3 bases: TGTGCCTGGGGACAGGTTAACACTGAAGCTTTCTTT.